The entry below gives a single TCR beta chain sequence along with its context. This sample was taken from a study of blood T cell repertoires in COVID-19. On the study more broadly: The United States, Italy and Spain were the sources of the acute and convalescent COVID-19 samples. T cells, B-cell-depleted T cells, or PBMCs provided the cDNA or gDNA that served as material.

Per the original methods: Amplification with reference gene primers provided the estimates of nucleated cell counts. The method was immunoSEQ multiplex PCR; TCRdb's version includes in-frame clones alone and lacks a portion of them. D and trimming were read from the DNA, whereas the V and J calls and clone size are those reported in that table. The table has around 260,000 clones, 89% seen once. Sequencing was performed on peripheral blood. This TCR derives from a woman in her thirties or forties who had recovered from COVID-19.

In DNA form, the CDR3 reads TGTGCCAGCAGTTTATTGGGAGGGTCCTACGAGCAGTACTTC. It codes for CASSLLGGSYEQYF. The rearrangement uses TRBV27 and TRBJ2-7; 7 nucleotides agree with TRBD2. Germline CDR1 and CDR2: MNHEY and SMNVEV (reference sequence). The CDR3 totals 14 residues. V lost 1 base, J lost 1 base, and 1 base stayed unmatched.